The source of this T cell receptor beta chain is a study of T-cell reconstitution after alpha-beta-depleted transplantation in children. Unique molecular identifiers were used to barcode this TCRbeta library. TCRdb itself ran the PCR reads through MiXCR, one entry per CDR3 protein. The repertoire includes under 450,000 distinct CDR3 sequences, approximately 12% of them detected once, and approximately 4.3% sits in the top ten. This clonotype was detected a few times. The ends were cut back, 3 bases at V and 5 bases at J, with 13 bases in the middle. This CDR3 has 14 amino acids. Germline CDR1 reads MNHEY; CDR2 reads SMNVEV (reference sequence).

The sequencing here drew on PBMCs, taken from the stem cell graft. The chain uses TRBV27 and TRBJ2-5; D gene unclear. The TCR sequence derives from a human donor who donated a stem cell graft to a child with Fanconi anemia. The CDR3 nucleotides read TGTGCCAGCAGTTTGACTGCTCCCGGGGAGACCCAGTACTTC. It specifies CASSLTAPGETQYF.